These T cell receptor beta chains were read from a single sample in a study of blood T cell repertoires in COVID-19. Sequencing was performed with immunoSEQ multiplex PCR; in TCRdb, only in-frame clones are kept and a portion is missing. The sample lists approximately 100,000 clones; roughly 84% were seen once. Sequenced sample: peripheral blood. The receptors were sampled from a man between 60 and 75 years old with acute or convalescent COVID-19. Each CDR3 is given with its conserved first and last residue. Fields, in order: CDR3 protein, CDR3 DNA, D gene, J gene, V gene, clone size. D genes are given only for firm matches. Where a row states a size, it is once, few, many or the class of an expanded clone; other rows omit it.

CDR3aa: CASSSTGQPYNEQFF; CDR3nt: TGTGCCAGCAGTTCAACGGGACAACCCTACAATGAGCAGTTCTTC; d_gene: NA; j_gene: TRBJ2-1; v_gene: TRBV6-2/TRBV6-3; abundance: NA
CDR3aa: CASGLVPGSQETQYF; CDR3nt: TGTGCTAGTGGTTTGGTACCTGGCAGTCAAGAGACCCAGTACTTC; d_gene: NA; j_gene: TRBJ2-5; v_gene: TRBV12-5; abundance: NA
CDR3aa: CSVEEQALEAFF; CDR3nt: TGCAGCGTTGAAGAACAGGCTCTAGAAGCTTTCTTT; d_gene: NA; j_gene: TRBJ1-1; v_gene: TRBV29-1; abundance: NA
CDR3aa: CASSEQGWTEAFF; CDR3nt: TGTGCCAGCAGTGAACAGGGTTGGACTGAAGCTTTCTTT; d_gene: NA; j_gene: TRBJ1-1; v_gene: TRBV25-1; abundance: NA
CDR3aa: CASSEGAQPQHF; CDR3nt: TGTGCCAGCAGTGAAGGGGCCCAGCCCCAGCATTTT; d_gene: NA; j_gene: TRBJ1-5; v_gene: TRBV6-1; abundance: once
CDR3aa: CSASTRLAGEETQYF; CDR3nt: TGCAGTGCTAGTACCCGACTAGCCGGAGAAGAGACCCAGTACTTC; d_gene: TRBD2; j_gene: TRBJ2-5; v_gene: TRBV20-1; abundance: NA
CDR3aa: CATSDPTGIGEKLFF; CDR3nt: TGTGCCACCAGTGATCCCACAGGGATCGGGGAAAAACTGTTTTTT; d_gene: NA; j_gene: TRBJ1-4; v_gene: TRBV24-1; abundance: once
CDR3aa: CASSQGLAGSTSTGNTIYF; CDR3nt: TGTGCCAGCAGCCAAGGATTGGCAGGGTCGACCTCCACTGGAAACACCATATATTTT; d_gene: NA; j_gene: TRBJ1-3; v_gene: TRBV14; abundance: NA
CDR3aa: CASSYRGLATDTQYF; CDR3nt: TGTGCCAGCAGTTATCGAGGACTAGCGACAGATACGCAGTATTTT; d_gene: TRBD2; j_gene: TRBJ2-3; v_gene: TRBV6-5; abundance: NA
CDR3aa: CASSLDRTGPQYF; CDR3nt: TGTGCTAGCAGCTTAGATCGTACAGGGCCCCAGTACTTC; d_gene: NA; j_gene: TRBJ2-5; v_gene: TRBV7-7; abundance: NA
CDR3aa: CASSQRGGTFNYGYTF; CDR3nt: TGTGCCAGCAGCCAGCGAGGGGGCACGTTTAACTATGGCTACACCTTC; d_gene: TRBD1; j_gene: TRBJ1-2; v_gene: TRBV14; abundance: NA
CDR3aa: CASSDWSEGRGHNEQFF; CDR3nt: TGTGCCAGCAGTGACTGGTCAGAGGGGCGGGGCCACAATGAGCAGTTCTTC; d_gene: NA; j_gene: TRBJ2-1; v_gene: TRBV6-4; abundance: NA
CDR3aa: CASGTGTLRQANEKLFF; CDR3nt: TGCGCCAGCGGGACAGGGACCCTCCGGCAAGCTAATGAAAAACTGTTTTTT; d_gene: TRBD1; j_gene: TRBJ1-4; v_gene: TRBV5-1; abundance: NA
CDR3aa: CASRGVVGQGAPDTQYF; CDR3nt: TGTGCCAGCAGAGGGGTAGTGGGACAGGGGGCGCCCGATACGCAGTATTTT; d_gene: TRBD1; j_gene: TRBJ2-3; v_gene: TRBV28; abundance: NA
CDR3aa: CASSYSASPVNTEAFF; CDR3nt: TGTGCCAGCAGTTACTCGGCATCCCCCGTGAACACTGAAGCTTTCTTT; d_gene: NA; j_gene: TRBJ1-1; v_gene: TRBV6-5; abundance: NA
CDR3aa: CASSLASTDTQYF; CDR3nt: TGTGCCAGCAGCTTGGCTAGCACAGATACGCAGTATTTT; d_gene: NA; j_gene: TRBJ2-3; v_gene: TRBV5-4; abundance: NA
CDR3aa: CASSYWTSGGRETQYF; CDR3nt: TGTGCCAGCAGTTACTGGACTAGCGGGGGCCGGGAGACCCAGTACTTC; d_gene: TRBD2; j_gene: TRBJ2-5; v_gene: TRBV6-2/TRBV6-3; abundance: NA
CDR3aa: CASSRSGQLMNTEAFF; CDR3nt: TGCGCCAGCAGCCGATCAGGACAGCTCATGAACACTGAAGCTTTCTTT; d_gene: NA; j_gene: TRBJ1-1; v_gene: TRBV5-1; abundance: few
CDR3aa: CASSISGMGGTEAFF; CDR3nt: TGTGCCAGTAGTATATCAGGCATGGGGGGAACTGAAGCTTTCTTT; d_gene: NA; j_gene: TRBJ1-1; v_gene: TRBV19; abundance: NA
CDR3aa: CASSLVLAGHTDTQYF; CDR3nt: TGTGCCAGCAGCTTAGTTCTAGCGGGACACACAGATACGCAGTATTTT; d_gene: TRBD2; j_gene: TRBJ2-3; v_gene: TRBV11-3; abundance: NA
CDR3aa: CASSESREARGYTF; CDR3nt: TGCGCCAGCAGTGAGTCGAGAGAGGCGCGCGGCTACACCTTC; d_gene: NA; j_gene: TRBJ1-2; v_gene: TRBV10-1; abundance: NA
CDR3aa: CASSEAFQASGSYNEQFF; CDR3nt: TGTGCCAGCAGTGAAGCGTTTCAGGCTAGCGGGTCCTACAATGAGCAGTTCTTC; d_gene: TRBD2; j_gene: TRBJ2-1; v_gene: TRBV6-1; abundance: NA
CDR3aa: CASSTDLAASTDTQYF; CDR3nt: TGCGCCAGCAGCACCGATTTAGCGGCTAGCACAGATACGCAGTATTTT; d_gene: NA; j_gene: TRBJ2-3; v_gene: TRBV5-1; abundance: NA
CDR3aa: CAISRLAGAPDTQYF; CDR3nt: TGTGCCATCAGTCGCTTAGCGGGAGCCCCAGATACGCAGTATTTT; d_gene: TRBD2; j_gene: TRBJ2-3; v_gene: TRBV10-3; abundance: NA
CDR3aa: CATTDHSGNTIYF; CDR3nt: TGTGCCACCACAGATCACTCTGGAAACACCATATATTTT; d_gene: NA; j_gene: TRBJ1-3; v_gene: TRBV24-1; abundance: NA
CDR3aa: CAWRYADTQYF; CDR3nt: TGTGCCTGGAGATATGCAGATACGCAGTATTTT; d_gene: NA; j_gene: TRBJ2-3; v_gene: TRBV30; abundance: NA
CDR3aa: CASSSGTSGWEQFF; CDR3nt: TGTGCCAGCAGCTCCGGGACTAGCGGATGGGAGCAGTTCTTC; d_gene: TRBD2; j_gene: TRBJ2-1; v_gene: TRBV9; abundance: NA
CDR3aa: CASSIVWGTGGSETEAFF; CDR3nt: TGTGCCAGTAGTATCGTTTGGGGAACAGGGGGCTCGGAAACTGAAGCTTTCTTT; d_gene: TRBD1; j_gene: TRBJ1-1; v_gene: TRBV19; abundance: NA
CDR3aa: CSASGQGGYYGYTF; CDR3nt: TGCAGTGCTAGTGGGCAGGGAGGTTACTATGGCTACACCTTC; d_gene: NA; j_gene: TRBJ1-2; v_gene: TRBV20-1; abundance: NA
CDR3aa: CASIGTGDWGTEAFF; CDR3nt: TGTGCCAGCATTGGGACAGGGGATTGGGGCACTGAAGCTTTCTTT; d_gene: TRBD1; j_gene: TRBJ1-1; v_gene: TRBV6-5; abundance: NA
CDR3aa: CASSFQGVYEQYF; CDR3nt: TGTGCCAGCAGTTTTCAGGGGGTCTACGAGCAGTACTTC; d_gene: TRBD1; j_gene: TRBJ2-7; v_gene: TRBV28; abundance: NA
CDR3aa: CASSQGRSGEQYF; CDR3nt: TGTGCCAGCAGCCAAGGCCGCTCGGGCGAGCAGTACTTC; d_gene: NA; j_gene: TRBJ2-7; v_gene: TRBV14; abundance: NA
CDR3aa: CAISASGAEETQYF; CDR3nt: TGTGCCATCAGTGCTTCTGGGGCTGAGGAGACCCAGTACTTC; d_gene: NA; j_gene: TRBJ2-5; v_gene: TRBV10-3; abundance: NA
CDR3aa: CASGRVDEKLFF; CDR3nt: TGTGCCAGCGGCAGGGTTGATGAAAAACTGTTTTTT; d_gene: NA; j_gene: TRBJ1-4; v_gene: TRBV12-3/TRBV12-4; abundance: NA
CDR3aa: CASSSPYQPQHF; CDR3nt: TGTGCCAGCAGCTCCCCCTATCAGCCCCAGCATTTT; d_gene: NA; j_gene: TRBJ1-5; v_gene: TRBV7-2; abundance: NA
CDR3aa: CASSTGRGFEAFF; CDR3nt: TGTGCCAGTAGTACCGGTAGGGGCTTTGAAGCTTTCTTT; d_gene: NA; j_gene: TRBJ1-1; v_gene: TRBV19; abundance: NA
CDR3aa: CASSEYPSGAQHF; CDR3nt: TGTGCCAGCAGTGAATATCCATCGGGAGCCCAGCATTTT; d_gene: NA; j_gene: TRBJ1-5; v_gene: TRBV6-4; abundance: few
CDR3aa: CATSVRQGFYNEQFF; CDR3nt: TGTGCCACCAGTGTTCGGCAGGGGTTCTACAATGAGCAGTTCTTC; d_gene: NA; j_gene: TRBJ2-1; v_gene: TRBV24-1; abundance: NA
CDR3aa: CASSLGGARGGETQYF; CDR3nt: TGCGCCAGCAGCTTGGGCGGGGCGCGGGGGGGAGAGACCCAGTACTTC; d_gene: TRBD2; j_gene: TRBJ2-5; v_gene: TRBV5-1; abundance: NA
CDR3aa: CASSPTNPAEKLFF; CDR3nt: TGTGCCAGCTCGCCCACTAACCCCGCGGAAAAACTGTTTTTT; d_gene: NA; j_gene: TRBJ1-4; v_gene: TRBV18; abundance: NA
CDR3aa: CASSPPLEQGARYNEQFF; CDR3nt: TGTGCCAGCTCACCACCGTTAGAACAGGGGGCGCGTTACAATGAGCAGTTCTTC; d_gene: TRBD1; j_gene: TRBJ2-1; v_gene: TRBV18; abundance: once
CDR3aa: CASSITGMGNTIYF; CDR3nt: TGTGCCAGTAGTATAACAGGGATGGGAAACACCATATATTTT; d_gene: NA; j_gene: TRBJ1-3; v_gene: TRBV19; abundance: NA